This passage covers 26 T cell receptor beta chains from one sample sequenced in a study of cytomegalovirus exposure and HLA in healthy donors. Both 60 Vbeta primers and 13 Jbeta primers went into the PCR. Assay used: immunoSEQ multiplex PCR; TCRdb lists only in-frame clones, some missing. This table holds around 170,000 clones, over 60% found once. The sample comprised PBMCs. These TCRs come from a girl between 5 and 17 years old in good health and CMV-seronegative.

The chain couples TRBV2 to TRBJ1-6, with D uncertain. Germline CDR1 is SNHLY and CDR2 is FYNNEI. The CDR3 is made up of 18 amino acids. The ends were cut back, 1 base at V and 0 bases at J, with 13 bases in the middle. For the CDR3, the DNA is TGTGCCAGCAGTGAAGAAATGGGGAGCAGCTCCTATAATTCACCCCTCCACTTT. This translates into CASSEEMGSSSYNSPLHF.

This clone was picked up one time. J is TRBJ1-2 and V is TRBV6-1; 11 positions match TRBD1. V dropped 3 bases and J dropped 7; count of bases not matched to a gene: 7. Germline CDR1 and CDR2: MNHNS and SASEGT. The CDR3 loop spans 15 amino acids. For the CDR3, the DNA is TGTGCCAGCAGTGAGGACAGGGGGCGCCAGGGTGGCTACACCTTC. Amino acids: CASSEDRGRQGGYTF.

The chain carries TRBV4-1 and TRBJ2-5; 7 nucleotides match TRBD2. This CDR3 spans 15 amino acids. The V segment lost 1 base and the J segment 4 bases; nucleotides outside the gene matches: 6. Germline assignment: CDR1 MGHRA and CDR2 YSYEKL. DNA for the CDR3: TGCGCCAGCAGCCAAGCCGGGGGGTTATCAGAGACCCAGTACTTC. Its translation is CASSQAGGLSETQYF.

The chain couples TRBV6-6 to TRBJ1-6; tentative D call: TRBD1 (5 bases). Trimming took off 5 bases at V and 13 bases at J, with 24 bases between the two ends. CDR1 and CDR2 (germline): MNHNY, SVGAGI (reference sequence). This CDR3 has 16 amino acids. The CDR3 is CASSNQGLGSLTPLHF. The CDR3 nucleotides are TGTGCCAGCAGTAATCAGGGTCTAGGCTCCCTCACCCCCCTCCACTTT.

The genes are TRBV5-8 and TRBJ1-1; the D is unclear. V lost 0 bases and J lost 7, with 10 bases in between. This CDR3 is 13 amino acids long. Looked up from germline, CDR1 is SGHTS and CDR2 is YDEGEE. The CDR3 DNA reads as TGTGCCAGCAGCTTGGGCCTCAGACTTGAAGCTTTCTTT. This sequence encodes CASSLGLRLEAFF.

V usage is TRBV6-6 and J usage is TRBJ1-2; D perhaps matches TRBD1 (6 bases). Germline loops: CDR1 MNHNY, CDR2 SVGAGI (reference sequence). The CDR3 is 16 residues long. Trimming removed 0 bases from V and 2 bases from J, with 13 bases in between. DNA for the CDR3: TGTGCCAGCAGTTACTCGTCAGGACAGCCAAACTATGGCTACACCTTC. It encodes CASSYSSGQPNYGYTF.

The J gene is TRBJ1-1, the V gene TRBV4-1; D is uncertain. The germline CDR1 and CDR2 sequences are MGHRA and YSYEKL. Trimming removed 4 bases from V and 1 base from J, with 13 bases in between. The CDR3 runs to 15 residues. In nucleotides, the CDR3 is TGCGCCAGCAGCCTTGGGTGGGGAGAGAACACTGAAGCTTTCTTT. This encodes CASSLGWGENTEAFF.

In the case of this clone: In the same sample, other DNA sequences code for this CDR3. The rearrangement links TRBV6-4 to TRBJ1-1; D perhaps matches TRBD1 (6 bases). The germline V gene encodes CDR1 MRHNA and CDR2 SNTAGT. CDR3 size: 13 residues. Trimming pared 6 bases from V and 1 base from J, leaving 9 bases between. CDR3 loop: CASSQTGNTEAFF. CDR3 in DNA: TGTGCCAGCAGCCAGACAGGGAACACTGAAGCTTTCTTT.

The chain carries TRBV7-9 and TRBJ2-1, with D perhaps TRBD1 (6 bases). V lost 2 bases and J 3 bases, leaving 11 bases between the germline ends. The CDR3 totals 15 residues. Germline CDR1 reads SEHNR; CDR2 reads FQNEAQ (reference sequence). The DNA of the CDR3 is TGTGCCAGCAGCTTACGGACAGCAATCTACAATGAGCAGTTCTTC. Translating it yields CASSLRTAIYNEQFF.

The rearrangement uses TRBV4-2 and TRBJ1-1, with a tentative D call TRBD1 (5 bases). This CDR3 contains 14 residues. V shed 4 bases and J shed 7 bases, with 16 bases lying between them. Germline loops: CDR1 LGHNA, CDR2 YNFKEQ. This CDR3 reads CASSPKGQEYEAFF. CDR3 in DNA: TGTGCCAGCAGCCCTAAGGGGCAGGAGTATGAAGCTTTCTTT.

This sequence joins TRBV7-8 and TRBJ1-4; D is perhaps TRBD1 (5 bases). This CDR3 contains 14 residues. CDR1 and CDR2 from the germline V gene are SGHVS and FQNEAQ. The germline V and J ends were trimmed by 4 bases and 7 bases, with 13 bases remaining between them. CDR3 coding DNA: TGTGCCAGCAGCTACGACCGACAGTCTGAAAAACTGTTTTTT. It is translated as CASSYDRQSEKLFF. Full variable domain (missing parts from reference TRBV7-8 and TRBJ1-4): GAGVSQSPRYKVAKRGQDVALRCDPISGHVSLFWYQQALGQGPEFLTYFQNEAQLDKSGLPSDRFFAERPEGSVSTLKIQRTQQEDSAVYLCASSYDRQSEKLFFGSGTQLSVL.

The CDR3 DNA is TGTGCCAGCACTTCCCAGGACAGTAGCTCCTACGAGCAGTACTTC. As protein: CASTSQDSSSYEQYF. The rearrangement uses TRBV27 and TRBJ2-7; the D gene is possibly TRBD1 (6 bases). Germline V gene sequence: CDR1 MNHEY, CDR2 SMNVEV (reference sequence). V shed 7 bases and J shed 0 bases, with 16 bases lying between them. The length of the CDR3 is 15 residues.

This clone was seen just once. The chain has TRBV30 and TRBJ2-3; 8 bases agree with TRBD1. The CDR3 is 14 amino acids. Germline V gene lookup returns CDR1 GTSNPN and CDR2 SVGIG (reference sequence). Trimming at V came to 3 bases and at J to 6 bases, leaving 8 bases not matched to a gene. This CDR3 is CAWRGTGLADTQYF. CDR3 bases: TGTGCCTGGAGAGGGACAGGCCTAGCGGATACGCAGTATTTT.

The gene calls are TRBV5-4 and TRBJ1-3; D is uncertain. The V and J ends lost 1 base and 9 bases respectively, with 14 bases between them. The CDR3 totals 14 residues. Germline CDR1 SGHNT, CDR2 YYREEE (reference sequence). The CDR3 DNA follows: TGTGCCAGCAGCTTGAGCCCCCTTGCTGGCACCATATATTTT. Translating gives CASSLSPLAGTIYF.

The chain's CDR3 is CASSPRTDSYEQYF. The DNA for the CDR3 is TGTGCCAGCTCACCAAGGACAGATTCCTACGAGCAGTACTTC. The chain has TRBV18 and TRBJ2-7; D may be TRBD1 (6 bases). V was pared by 2 bases and J by 1 base, with 9 bases between. From germline, CDR1 is KGHSH and CDR2 LQKENI. The CDR3 contains 14 residues.

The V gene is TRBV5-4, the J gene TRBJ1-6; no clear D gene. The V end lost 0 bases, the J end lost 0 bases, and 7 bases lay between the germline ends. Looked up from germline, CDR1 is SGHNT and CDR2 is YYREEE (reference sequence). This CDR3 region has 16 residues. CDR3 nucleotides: TGTGCCAGCAGCTTGGCCGAGAGCTCCTATAATTCACCCCTCCACTTT. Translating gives CASSLAESSYNSPLHF.

The CDR3 is CASTDDRGNQPQHF. DNA of the CDR3: TGTGCCAGCACCGACGACAGGGGCAATCAGCCCCAGCATTTT. This sequence joins TRBV2 and TRBJ1-5; 7 positions match TRBD1. With V trimmed by 7 bases and J by 2 bases, 5 bases remained unmatched. The CDR3 runs to 14 residues. Germline V lookup: CDR1 SNHLY, CDR2 FYNNEI.

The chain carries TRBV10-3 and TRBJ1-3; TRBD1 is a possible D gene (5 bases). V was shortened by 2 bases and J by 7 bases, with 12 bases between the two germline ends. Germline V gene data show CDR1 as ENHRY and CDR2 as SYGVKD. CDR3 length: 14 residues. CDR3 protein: CAISETRAGNTIYF. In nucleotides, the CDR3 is TGTGCCATCAGTGAGACAAGGGCAGGGAACACCATATATTTT.

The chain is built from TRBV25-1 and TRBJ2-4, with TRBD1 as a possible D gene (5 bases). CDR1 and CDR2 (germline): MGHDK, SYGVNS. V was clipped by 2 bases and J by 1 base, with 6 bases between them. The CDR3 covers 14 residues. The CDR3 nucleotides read TGTGCCAGCAGTGAACCAGGGGCCAAAAACATTCAGTACTTC. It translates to CASSEPGAKNIQYF.

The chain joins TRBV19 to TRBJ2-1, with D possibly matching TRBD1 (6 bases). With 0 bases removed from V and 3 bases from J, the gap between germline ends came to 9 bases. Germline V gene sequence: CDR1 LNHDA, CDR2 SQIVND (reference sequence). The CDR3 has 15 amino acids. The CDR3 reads CASSIDKGDYNEQFF. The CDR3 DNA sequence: TGTGCCAGTAGTATAGACAAGGGGGACTACAATGAGCAGTTCTTC.

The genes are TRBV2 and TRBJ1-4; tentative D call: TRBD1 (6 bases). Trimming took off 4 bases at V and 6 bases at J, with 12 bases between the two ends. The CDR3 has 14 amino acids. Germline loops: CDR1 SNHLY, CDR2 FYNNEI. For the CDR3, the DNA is TGTGCCAGCAGTGCGGACAGTACTTATGAAAAACTGTTTTTT. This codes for CASSADSTYEKLFF.

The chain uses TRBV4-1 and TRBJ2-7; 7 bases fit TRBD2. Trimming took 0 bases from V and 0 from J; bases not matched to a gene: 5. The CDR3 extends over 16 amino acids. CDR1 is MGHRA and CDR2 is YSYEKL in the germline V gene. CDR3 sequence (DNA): TGCGCCAGCAGCCAAGATTCCGGGGGGTCCTCCTACGAGCAGTACTTC. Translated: CASSQDSGGSSYEQYF.

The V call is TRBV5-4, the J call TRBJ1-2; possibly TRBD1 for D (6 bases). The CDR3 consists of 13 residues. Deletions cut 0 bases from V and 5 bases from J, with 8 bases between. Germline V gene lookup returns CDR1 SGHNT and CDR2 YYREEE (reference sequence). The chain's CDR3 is CASSLVGQYGYTF. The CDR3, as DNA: TGTGCCAGCAGCTTGGTTGGACAGTATGGCTACACCTTC.

DNA of the CDR3: TGTGCCAGCACCACTGCCGACAGGGGGCCCTACGAGCAGTACTTC. Protein product: CASTTADRGPYEQYF. The chain has TRBV28 and TRBJ2-7, with TRBD1 identical over 10 bases. Trimming cost V 7 bases and J 2 bases; bases outside gene matches: 8. The germline V gene has CDR1 MDHEN and CDR2 SYDVKM. The CDR3 totals 15 residues.

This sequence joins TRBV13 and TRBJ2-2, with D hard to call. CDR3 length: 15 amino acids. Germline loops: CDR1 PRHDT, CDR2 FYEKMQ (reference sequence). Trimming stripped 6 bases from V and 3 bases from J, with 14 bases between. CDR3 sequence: CASRINGGYTGELFF. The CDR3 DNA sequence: TGTGCCAGCAGGATTAACGGCGGCTACACCGGGGAGCTGTTTTTT. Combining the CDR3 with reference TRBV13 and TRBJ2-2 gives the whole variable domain AAGVIQSPRHLIKEKRETATLKCYPIPRHDTVYWYQQGPGQDPQFLISFYEKMQSDKGSIPDRFSAQQFSDYHSELNMSSLELGDSALYFCASRINGGYTGELFFGEGSRLTVL.

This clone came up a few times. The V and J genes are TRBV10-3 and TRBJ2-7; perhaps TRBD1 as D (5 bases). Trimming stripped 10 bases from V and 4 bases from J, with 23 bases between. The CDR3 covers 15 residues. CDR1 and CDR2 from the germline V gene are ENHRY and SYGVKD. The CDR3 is CATENPIDSSYEQYF. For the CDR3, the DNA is TGTGCCACCGAAAATCCGATAGACAGCTCATACGAGCAGTACTTC.